This record concerns one T cell receptor beta chain sequence. This sample is part of a study of CD4 T cell repertoires in COVID-19. TCRdb's table, derived via immunoSEQ multiplex PCR, lists solely in-frame clones and lacks some. The sample has fewer than 100,000 clones, 83% seen once. Samples came from patients recovered from mild-to-severe COVID-19. V was clipped by 5 bases and J by 0 bases; unmatched bases: 7. The V gene's germline CDR1 is SGHVS and CDR2 FQNEAQ. The CDR3 sequence is 16 residues long. The chain employs TRBV7-8 and TRBJ2-3; 8 bases agree with TRBD2. The material sequenced was CD4+ T cells from peripheral blood, taken after recovery from COVID-19. The receptor was isolated from a human donor who had COVID-19. The chain's CDR3 is CASSEASGPSTDTQYF. The CDR3 bases are TGTGCCAGCAGCGAAGCTAGCGGGCCAAGCACAGATACGCAGTATTTT. Filled out from reference TRBV7-8 and TRBJ2-3, the complete variable domain reads GAGVSQSPRYKVAKRGQDVALRCDPISGHVSLFWYQQALGQGPEFLTYFQNEAQLDKSGLPSDRFFAERPEGSVSTLKIQRTQQEDSAVYLCASSEASGPSTDTQYFGPGTRLTVL.